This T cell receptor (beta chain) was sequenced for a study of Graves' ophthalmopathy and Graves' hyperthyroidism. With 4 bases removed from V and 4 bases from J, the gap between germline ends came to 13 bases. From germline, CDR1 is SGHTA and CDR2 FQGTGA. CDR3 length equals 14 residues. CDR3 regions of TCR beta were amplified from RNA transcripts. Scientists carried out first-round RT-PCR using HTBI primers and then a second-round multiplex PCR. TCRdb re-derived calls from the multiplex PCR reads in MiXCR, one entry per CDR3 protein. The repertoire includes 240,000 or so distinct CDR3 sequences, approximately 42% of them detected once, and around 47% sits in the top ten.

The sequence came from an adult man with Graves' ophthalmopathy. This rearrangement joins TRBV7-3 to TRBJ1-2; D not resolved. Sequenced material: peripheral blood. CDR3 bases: TGTGCCAGCAGCTATGGTAGCGGGAGCTATGGCTACACCTTC. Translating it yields CASSYGSGSYGYTF. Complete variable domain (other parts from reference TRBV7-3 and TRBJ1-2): GAGVSQTPSNKVTEKGKYVELRCDPISGHTALYWYRQSLGQGPEFLIYFQGTGAADDSGLPNDRFFAVRPEGSVSTLKIQRTERGDSAVYLCASSYGSGSYGYTFGSGTRLTVV.